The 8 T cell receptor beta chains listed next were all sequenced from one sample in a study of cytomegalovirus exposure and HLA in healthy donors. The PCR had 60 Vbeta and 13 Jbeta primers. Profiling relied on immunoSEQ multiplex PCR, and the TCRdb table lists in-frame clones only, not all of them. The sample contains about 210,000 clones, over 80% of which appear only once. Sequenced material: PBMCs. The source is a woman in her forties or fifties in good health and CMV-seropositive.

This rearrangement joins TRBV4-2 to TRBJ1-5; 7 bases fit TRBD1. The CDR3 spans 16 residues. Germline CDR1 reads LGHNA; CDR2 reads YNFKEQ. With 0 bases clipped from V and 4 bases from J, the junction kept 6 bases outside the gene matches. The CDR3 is CASSQDGPGGNQPQHF. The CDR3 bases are TGTGCCAGCAGCCAAGATGGGCCAGGGGGGAATCAGCCCCAGCATTTT.

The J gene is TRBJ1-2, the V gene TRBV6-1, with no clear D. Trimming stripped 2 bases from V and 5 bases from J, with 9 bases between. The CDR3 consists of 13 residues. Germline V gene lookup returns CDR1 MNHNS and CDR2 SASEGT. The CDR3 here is CASSEPASYGYTF. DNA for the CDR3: TGTGCCAGCAGTGAACCGGCTAGTTATGGCTACACCTTC.

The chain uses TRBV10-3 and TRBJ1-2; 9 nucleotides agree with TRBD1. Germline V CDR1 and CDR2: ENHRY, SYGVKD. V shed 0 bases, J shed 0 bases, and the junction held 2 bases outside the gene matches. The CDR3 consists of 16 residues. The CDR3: CAISESRQGANYGYTF. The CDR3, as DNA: TGTGCCATCAGTGAGTCGAGACAGGGGGCTAACTATGGCTACACCTTC.

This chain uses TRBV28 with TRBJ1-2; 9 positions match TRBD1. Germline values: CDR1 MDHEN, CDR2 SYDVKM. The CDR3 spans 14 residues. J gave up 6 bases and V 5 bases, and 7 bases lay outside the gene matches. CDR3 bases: TGTGCCAGCAGTATTTACCGGGACAGGGATGGCTACACCTTC. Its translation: CASSIYRDRDGYTF.

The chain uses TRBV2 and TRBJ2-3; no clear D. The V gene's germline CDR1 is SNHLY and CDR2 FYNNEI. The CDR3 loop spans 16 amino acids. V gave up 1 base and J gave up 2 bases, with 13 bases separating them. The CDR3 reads CASSEGLKQATDTQYF. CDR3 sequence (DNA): TGTGCCAGCAGTGAAGGACTCAAGCAAGCCACAGATACGCAGTATTTT.

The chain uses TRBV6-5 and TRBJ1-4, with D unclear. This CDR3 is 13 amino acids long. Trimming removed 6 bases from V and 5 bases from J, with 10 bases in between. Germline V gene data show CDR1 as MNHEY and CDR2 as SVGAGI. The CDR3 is CASRAGGNEKLFF. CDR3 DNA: TGTGCCAGCAGGGCAGGAGGGAATGAAAAACTGTTTTTT.

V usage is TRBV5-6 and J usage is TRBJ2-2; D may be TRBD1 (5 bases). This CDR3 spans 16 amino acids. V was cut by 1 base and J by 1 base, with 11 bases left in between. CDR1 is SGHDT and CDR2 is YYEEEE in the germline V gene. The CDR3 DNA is TGTGCCAGCAGCTTGTTGGGCAGGGAGAACACCGGGGAGCTGTTTTTT. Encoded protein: CASSLLGRENTGELFF.

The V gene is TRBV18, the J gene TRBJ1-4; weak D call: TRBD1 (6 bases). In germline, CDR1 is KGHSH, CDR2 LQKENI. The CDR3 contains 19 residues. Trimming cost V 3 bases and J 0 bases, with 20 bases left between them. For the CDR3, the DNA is TGTGCCAGCTCACCGAAACCGGGACACCTATACGCAACTAATGAAAAACTGTTTTTT. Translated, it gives CASSPKPGHLYATNEKLFF.